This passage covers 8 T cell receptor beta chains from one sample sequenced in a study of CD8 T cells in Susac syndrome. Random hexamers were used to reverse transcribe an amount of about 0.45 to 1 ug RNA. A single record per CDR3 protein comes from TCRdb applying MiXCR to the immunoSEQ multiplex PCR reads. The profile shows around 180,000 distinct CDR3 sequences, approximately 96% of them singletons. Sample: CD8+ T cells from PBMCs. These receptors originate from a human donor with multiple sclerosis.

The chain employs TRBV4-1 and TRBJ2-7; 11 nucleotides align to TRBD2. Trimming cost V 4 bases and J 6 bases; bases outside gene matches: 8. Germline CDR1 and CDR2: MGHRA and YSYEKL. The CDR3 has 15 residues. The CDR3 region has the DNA TGCGCCAGCAGCCGAACTAGCGGGAGTGCTCTCGAGCAGTACTTC. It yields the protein CASSRTSGSALEQYF.

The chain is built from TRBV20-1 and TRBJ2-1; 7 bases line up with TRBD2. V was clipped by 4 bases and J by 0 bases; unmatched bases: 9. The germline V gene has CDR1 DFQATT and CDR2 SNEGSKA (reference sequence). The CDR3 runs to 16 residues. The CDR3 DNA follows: TGCAGTGCTATAAACTTAGCGGGTCCCTCCTACAATGAGCAGTTCTTC. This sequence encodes CSAINLAGPSYNEQFF.

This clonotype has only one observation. CDR3 residues: CAWSTRTGPRDEQFF. In nucleotides, the CDR3 is TGTGCCTGGAGTACGCGGACAGGACCGAGGGATGAGCAGTTCTTC. The chain links TRBV30 to TRBJ2-1; 7 bases fit TRBD1. The J segment lost 8 bases and the V segment lost 2 bases, leaving 12 bases of the junction unmatched. CDR1 is GTSNPN and CDR2 is SVGIG in the germline V gene (reference sequence). The CDR3 length is 15 residues.

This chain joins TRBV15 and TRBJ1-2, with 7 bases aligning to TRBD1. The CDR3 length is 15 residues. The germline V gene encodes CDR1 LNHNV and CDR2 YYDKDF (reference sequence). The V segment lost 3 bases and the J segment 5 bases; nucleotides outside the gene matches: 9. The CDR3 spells CATSSMAGTDYGYTF. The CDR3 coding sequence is TGTGCCACCAGCAGTATGGCCGGGACAGATTATGGCTACACCTTC.

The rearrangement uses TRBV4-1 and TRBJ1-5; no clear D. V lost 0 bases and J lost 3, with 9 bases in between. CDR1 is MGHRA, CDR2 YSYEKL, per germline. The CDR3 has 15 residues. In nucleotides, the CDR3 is TGCGCCAGCAGCCAAGATGGGCTGCTCAATCAGCCCCAGCATTTT. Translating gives CASSQDGLLNQPQHF.

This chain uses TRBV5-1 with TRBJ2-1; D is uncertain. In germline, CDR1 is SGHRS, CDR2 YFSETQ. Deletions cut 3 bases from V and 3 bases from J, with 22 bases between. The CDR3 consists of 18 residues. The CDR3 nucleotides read TGCGCCAGCAGCTACCCTCTTGAGGCCATCTCCATCTACAATGAGCAGTTCTTC. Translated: CASSYPLEAISIYNEQFF. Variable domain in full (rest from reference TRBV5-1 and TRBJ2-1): KAGVTQTPRYLIKTRGQQVTLSCSPISGHRSVSWYQQTPGQGLQFLFEYFSETQRNKGNFPGRFSGRQFSNSRSEMNVSTLELGDSALYLCASSYPLEAISIYNEQFFGPGTRLTVL.

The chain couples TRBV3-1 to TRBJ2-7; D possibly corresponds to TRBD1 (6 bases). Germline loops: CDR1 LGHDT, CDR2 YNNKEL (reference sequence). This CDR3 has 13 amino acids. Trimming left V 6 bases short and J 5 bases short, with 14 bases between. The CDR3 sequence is CASRHTGKDEQYF. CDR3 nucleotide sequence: TGTGCCAGCAGACACACAGGGAAGGACGAGCAGTACTTC.

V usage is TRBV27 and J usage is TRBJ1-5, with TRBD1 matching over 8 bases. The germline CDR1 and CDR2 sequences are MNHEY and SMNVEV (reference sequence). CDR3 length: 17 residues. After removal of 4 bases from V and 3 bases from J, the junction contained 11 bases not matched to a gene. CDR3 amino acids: CASSSLDRVGDNQPQHF. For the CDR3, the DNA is TGTGCCAGCAGTTCGCTGGACAGGGTGGGAGACAATCAGCCCCAGCATTTT.